A single T cell receptor beta chain is shown here with its context. Antigen unknown. This sample was included in a study of graft-versus-host responses after intestinal transplantation. Study details: Recipients were all induced with anti-thymocyte globulin, then given tacrolimus and steroids for approximately three years.

This table comes from immunoSEQ multiplex PCR, and its TCRdb copy is limited to in-frame clones, with some not included. The sample has 62,000 or so clones, around nine tenths seen once. CDR1 and CDR2 (germline): MDHEN, SYDVKM. CDR3 length: 17 residues. The junction had 12 bases not matched to a gene; V was cut back by 2 bases and J by 5 bases. The receptor comes from a human donor who was the organ donor for an intestinal transplant. The chain combines TRBV28 with TRBJ2-5; 9 bases fit TRBD2. The sequencing used unstimulated CD8+ T cells sorted from spleen or lymph node cells, collected before transplant. CDR3 coding DNA: TGTGCCAGCAGTTTAGTGGCGCTAGCGGGATTTGGGGAGACCCAGTACTTC. Protein product: CASSLVALAGFGETQYF.